A single sample gave rise to the 11 T cell receptor beta chains below, sequenced in a study of T cells expressing NK-cell markers (TCRdb year 2020). The library was generated by 5' RACE. The instrument was an Illumina HiSeq 2000. After TCRdb reprocessed the reads, each CDR3 protein sequence was kept as one row, without DNA. This specimen's table enumerates roughly 380,000 distinct CDR3 sequences. The ten largest clonotypes hold around 5.3% of the sample. The specimen sequenced was blood T cells: a sorted CD56 or NKG2C T cell subset, CD4+ or CD8+ T cells, or bulk PBMC T cells (not recorded which). These receptors came from a man aged 18 to 69 in good health.

CDR3 residues: CASSVLRGQPNEQFF. The J gene is TRBJ2-1, the V gene TRBV6-1; TCRdb's D gene call, TRBD1, goes unchecked for lack of DNA. Looked up from germline, CDR1 is MNHNS and CDR2 is SASEGT. This CDR3 is 15 amino acids long.

The chain joins TRBV9 to TRBJ2-1; TCRdb's D gene call, TRBD2, goes unchecked for lack of DNA. This CDR3 comprises 15 residues. Germline-derived CDR1 and CDR2 are SGDLS and YYNGEE. CDR3 amino acids: CASSLGTSGADEQFF.

The rearrangement joins TRBV20-1 to TRBJ2-3; TCRdb gives TRBD2 as the D gene, but with no DNA this cannot be confirmed. From germline, CDR1 is DFQATT and CDR2 SNEGSKA (reference sequence). The CDR3 loop spans 14 amino acids. CDR3 region: CSASLGLGVDTQYF.

This chain links TRBV10-3 with TRBJ2-5; TCRdb outputs TRBD1, but without DNA this stays unchecked. This CDR3 has 14 residues. CDR1 and CDR2 from the germline V gene are ENHRY and SYGVKD. The chain's CDR3 is CAISDRGDTETQYF.

The chain couples TRBV25-1 to TRBJ2-5; TCRdb outputs TRBD1, but without DNA this stays unchecked. The CDR3 runs to 17 residues. The germline CDR1 and CDR2 sequences are MGHDK and SYGVNS. The CDR3 loop reads CASSFGHRGKGRGTQYF.

The V and J genes are TRBV20-1 and TRBJ1-2; TCRdb returns TRBD1, unconfirmable since there is no DNA. The CDR3 has 14 amino acids. The germline CDR1 and CDR2 sequences are DFQATT and SNEGSKA (reference sequence). CDR3 sequence reads: CSAGRTGGGYGYTF.

This chain links TRBV24-1 with TRBJ2-3; TCRdb's D call of TRBD2 is untestable without DNA. Germline V CDR1 and CDR2: KGHDR, SFDVKD. This CDR3 region has 17 residues. The CDR3 sequence: CATSPRTSGGSTDTQYF.

This chain links TRBV10-3 with TRBJ1-5. CDR3 length: 13 residues. The germline gives CDR1 ENHRY, CDR2 SYGVKD. The CDR3 spells CAISKDSDQPQHF.

V usage is TRBV12-3 or TRBV12-4 and J usage is TRBJ2-7; the D call from TCRdb, TRBD1, cannot be confirmed without DNA. This CDR3 is built from 15 residues. The CDR3 is CASRVFGGSSYEQYF.

The V and J genes are TRBV7-6 and TRBJ2-3; TCRdb picks TRBD1, but there is no DNA to check that call. The CDR3 totals 15 residues. Germline CDR1 reads SGHVS; CDR2 reads FNYEAQ. CDR3 loop: CASSHTQGATDTQYF.

J is TRBJ2-1 and V is TRBV23-1; lacking DNA, the TRBD2 call made by TCRdb goes unchecked. TRBV23-1 is treated as an ORF (open reading frame) with a function not yet certain. The length of the CDR3 is 17 residues. The CDR3 protein is CASSSTSGGASYNEQFF.